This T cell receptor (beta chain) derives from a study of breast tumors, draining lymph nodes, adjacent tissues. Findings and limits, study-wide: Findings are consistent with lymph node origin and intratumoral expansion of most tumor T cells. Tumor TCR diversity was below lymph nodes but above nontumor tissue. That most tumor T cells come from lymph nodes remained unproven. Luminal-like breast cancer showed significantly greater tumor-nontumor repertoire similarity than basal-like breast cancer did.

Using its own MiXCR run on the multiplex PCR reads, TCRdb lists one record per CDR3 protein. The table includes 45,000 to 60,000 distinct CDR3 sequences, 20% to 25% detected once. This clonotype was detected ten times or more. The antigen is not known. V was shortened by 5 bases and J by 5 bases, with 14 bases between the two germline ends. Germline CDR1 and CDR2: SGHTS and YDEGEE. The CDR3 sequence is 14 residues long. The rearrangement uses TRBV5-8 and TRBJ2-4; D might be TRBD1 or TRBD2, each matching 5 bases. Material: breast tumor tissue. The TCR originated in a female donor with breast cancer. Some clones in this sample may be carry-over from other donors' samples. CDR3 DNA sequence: TGTGCCAGCAGAGACAGAGGGAGCCAAAACATTCAGTACTTC. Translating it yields CASRDRGSQNIQYF.